The 8 T cell receptor beta chains presented below share a single source sample, sequenced in a study of T cell responses to AZD1222 COVID-19 vaccine. The repertoire was sequenced with immunoSEQ multiplex PCR; TCRdb's copy has only in-frame clones and lacks some. Of over 100,000 clones in the sample, around 86% were seen once. The sample here was peripheral blood, taken on day 0 of AZD1222 vaccination. These receptors originate from an adult in good health.

The V gene is TRBV7-2, the J gene TRBJ1-2; TRBD1 might be the D (6 bases). The CDR3 loop spans 16 amino acids. Trimming cost V 7 bases and J 3 bases, with 21 bases left between them. The germline gives CDR1 SGHTA, CDR2 FQGNSA. CDR3 protein: CASTYVGGRGDYGYTF. The CDR3 DNA reads as TGTGCCAGCACCTACGTGGGGGGGCGCGGGGACTATGGCTACACCTTC.

The chain links TRBV10-3 to TRBJ2-2; D uncertain. The CDR3 totals 14 residues. With 2 bases removed from V and 4 bases from J, the gap between germline ends came to 8 bases. Germline CDR1 reads ENHRY; CDR2 reads SYGVKD. The CDR3 sequence: CAISEAVSTGELFF. CDR3 coding DNA: TGTGCCATCAGTGAGGCGGTTTCCACCGGGGAGCTGTTTTTT.

This chain uses TRBV3-1 (or the pseudogene TRBV3-2) with TRBJ2-3; 9 bases agree with TRBD1. CDR3 length equals 16 residues. The germline gives CDR1 LGHDT, CDR2 YNNKEL (reference sequence). V was pared by 6 bases and J by 3 bases, with 10 bases of the junction left unmatched. Here the CDR3 reads CASSLDRGRWTDTQYF. The DNA of the CDR3 is TGTGCCAGCAGTTTGGACAGGGGAAGGTGGACAGATACGCAGTATTTT.

The chain carries TRBV28 and TRBJ1-1, with D hard to call. Trimming removed 7 bases from V and 0 bases from J, with 15 bases in between. CDR1 is MDHEN and CDR2 is SYDVKM in the germline V gene. The CDR3 has 15 residues. The CDR3: CASTSSHVLNTEAFF. The CDR3 DNA is TGTGCCAGCACCTCGTCACACGTCTTGAACACTGAAGCTTTCTTT.

J is TRBJ2-4 and V is TRBV20-1, with D uncertain. Germline V gives CDR1 DFQATT, CDR2 SNEGSKA (reference sequence). Deletions cut 6 bases from V and 7 bases from J, with 7 bases between. The CDR3 is 10 amino acids. The CDR3 loop reads CSAWANIQYF. CDR3 DNA sequence: TGCAGTGCATGGGCGAACATTCAGTACTTC.

The chain employs TRBV7-2 and TRBJ2-4; D is undetermined. Per germline, CDR1 SGHTA and CDR2 FQGNSA. Trimming cost V 0 bases and J 5 bases, with 8 bases left between them. This CDR3 is 14 amino acids long. The CDR3 sequence: CASSLAVTENIQYF. Here the CDR3 DNA reads TGTGCCAGCAGCTTAGCAGTGACGGAAAACATTCAGTACTTC.

V and J are TRBV4-2 and TRBJ1-2; no reliable D call. Germline V gene sequence: CDR1 LGHNA, CDR2 YNFKEQ. The CDR3 is made up of 15 amino acids. The ends were cut back, 3 bases at V and 2 bases at J, with 13 bases in the middle. CDR3 residues: CASSQTFVNNYGYTF. CDR3 bases: TGTGCCAGCAGCCAGACGTTCGTTAACAACTATGGCTACACCTTC.

This rearrangement joins TRBV4-1 to TRBJ1-5, with D hard to call. CDR3 length: 15 amino acids. Germline CDR1 reads MGHRA; CDR2 reads YSYEKL. The germline V and J ends were trimmed by 3 bases and 2 bases, with 11 bases remaining between them. In DNA form, the CDR3 reads TGCGCCAGCAGCCAGGGGTACGGGGGCAATCAGCCCCAGCATTTT. This encodes CASSQGYGGNQPQHF.